The next 29 T cell receptor beta chains were all read from a single sample in a study of T cells in women clearing cervical HPV infection. Here immunoSEQ multiplex PCR was the method, and the copy in TCRdb shows in-frame clones only, minus some. The record lists around 31,000 clones, of which the ten most abundant hold 15% to 20%. The sequenced material came from blood buffy coat. These receptors all come from a woman between 18 and 69 years old with a cervical HPV16 infection that either progressed to CIN3+ or cleared (not recorded which).

The CDR3 sequence: CASSQITGGTQETQYF. Partial CDR3 DNA: TGTGCCAGCTCACAAATTACCGGCGGGACTCAAGAGACC. This rearrangement joins TRBV18 to TRBJ2-5; D is possibly TRBD2 (6 bases). The read halts 3 residues ahead of the CDR3 end, with the missing end drawn from the germline J gene. V lost 4 bases to trimming and J lost 2 bases, with 17 bases between them. Germline V gives CDR1 KGHSH, CDR2 LQKENI. This CDR3 spans 16 amino acids.

About this clone itself: The read finishes 3 residues shy of the CDR3 end, and the germline J gene is used to complete it. J is TRBJ2-1 and V is TRBV5-4; tentative D call: TRBD2 (5 bases). The germline V gene encodes CDR1 SGHNT and CDR2 YYREEE (reference sequence). The CDR3 extends over 14 amino acids. The V end was cut by 1 base, the J end by 8 bases, with 13 bases between. CDR3 amino acids: CASSLFPAVDEQFF. CDR3 bases read: TGTGCCAGCAGCTTGTTCCCAGCGGTCGATGAG.

Note on this clone: The read gets to within 3 residues of the CDR3 end, and the germline J gene fills in the rest. J is TRBJ1-2 and V is TRBV7-9, with 9 bases matching TRBD1. The CDR3 totals 15 residues. V was pared by 5 bases and J by 5 bases, with 9 bases of the junction left unmatched. Germline assignment: CDR1 SEHNR and CDR2 FQNEAQ (reference sequence). This chain's CDR3 is CASSVLRDREYGYTF. Incomplete CDR3 DNA: TGTGCCAGCAGCGTCCTCCGGGACAGGGAGTATGGC.

Concerning this clone: Coverage ceases 3 residues before the CDR3 finishes, and the germline J gene fills in the end. The chain has TRBV2 and TRBJ2-5, with a weak D call TRBD1 (6 bases). V was shortened by 7 bases and J by 4 bases, with 10 bases between the two germline ends. Germline V gene sequence: CDR1 SNHLY, CDR2 FYNNEI. The CDR3 runs 12 residues. CDR3: CASKGDGETQYF. The covered CDR3 bases are TGTGCCAGCAAGGGGGATGGAGAGACC.

About this clone: The read gets to within 3 residues of the CDR3 end, and the germline J gene fills in the rest. The chain has TRBV20-1 and TRBJ2-3; the D gene is possibly TRBD1 (6 bases). Looked up from germline, CDR1 is DFQATT and CDR2 is SNEGSKA (reference sequence). The CDR3 has 15 residues. The CDR3 region is CSASNVQGMDQPQYF. The sequenced part of the CDR3 DNA is TGCAGTGCTTCTAACGTACAGGGAATGGATCAGCCG.

As for this clone: Sequence at one end of the junction differs from germline and may be a read error. Read data end 3 residues before the CDR3 end; the end is taken from the germline J gene. The chain has TRBV7-3 and TRBJ2-1, with 7 bases that match TRBD1. Germline V gene lookup returns CDR1 SGHTA and CDR2 FQGTGA. This CDR3 has 15 residues. CDR3 DNA (partial): TGTGCCAGCAGATTAACCGGGACAGACTACAATGAG. This translates into CASRLTGTDYNE. The complete CDR3 sequence is CASRLTGTDYNEQFF.

In regard to this clone: Read coverage stops 3 residues before the CDR3 terminus; the germline J gene supplies the remainder. The gene calls are TRBV30 and TRBJ1-2; D gene uncertain. This CDR3 is built from 13 residues. Germline V gives CDR1 GTSNPN, CDR2 SVGIG (reference sequence). The sequenced CDR3 bases are TGTGCCTGGAGTGCGGGGAGCACAGATACC. Translating it yields CAWSAGSTDT. The whole CDR3 protein is CAWSAGSTDTYTF.

As concerns this clone: Read coverage stops 3 residues before the CDR3 terminus; the germline J gene supplies the remainder. V is TRBV14 and J is TRBJ1-2; D may be TRBD1 (5 bases). Germline CDR1 SGHDN, CDR2 FVKESK. Trimming removed 2 bases from V and 7 bases from J, with 11 bases in between. The CDR3 runs 13 residues. The CDR3 sequence is CASSQQGSAGYTF. The CDR3 bases that were read are TGTGCCAGCAGCCAACAGGGATCGGCTGGC.

Worth noting for this clone: The CDR3 end is not reached by the read, which stops 3 residues before it; the germline J gene fills it in. The chain employs TRBV7-9 and TRBJ1-4; D unclear. The V and J ends lost 5 bases and 5 bases respectively, with 6 bases between them. Germline CDR1 reads SEHNR; CDR2 reads FQNEAQ (reference sequence). The CDR3 length is 12 residues. Incomplete CDR3 DNA: TGTGCCAGCAGCCTCTCGAATGAAAAA. Translated, it gives CASSLSNEK. The complete CDR3 sequence is CASSLSNEKLFF.

On this clone: The missing CDR3 end, 3 residues past where the read stops, is filled in from the germline J gene. The rearrangement joins TRBV30 to TRBJ1-4, with D hard to call. The germline V and J ends were trimmed by 5 bases and 2 bases, with 12 bases remaining between them. The CDR3 consists of 14 residues. Germline values: CDR1 GTSNPN, CDR2 SVGIG (reference sequence). CDR3 loop: CAWCYSTTNEKLFF. The covered CDR3 bases are TGTGCCTGGTGCTATTCTACTACTAATGAAAAA.

Concerning this clone itself: The read comes to an end 3 residues before the CDR3 does, leaving the germline J gene to fill in the end. The chain uses TRBV5-1 and TRBJ2-5, with 9 bases identical to TRBD2. Trimming cost V 7 bases and J 4 bases; bases outside gene matches: 5. The CDR3 has 13 residues. Germline CDR1 SGHRS, CDR2 YFSETQ. CDR3 DNA (partial): TGCGCCAGCGGTGGCGGGGGGGTAGAGACC. Translated: CASGGGGVET. The entire CDR3 sequence reads CASGGGGVETQYF.

Worth noting for this clone: The CDR3 goes on 3 residues after the read ends, and that part is filled in from the germline J gene. The rearrangement uses TRBV2 and TRBJ1-5; tentative D call: TRBD1 (5 bases). Germline CDR1 is SNHLY and CDR2 is FYNNEI. The CDR3 contains 18 residues. V lost 3 bases and J 0 bases, leaving 18 bases between the germline ends. The CDR3 sequence: CASSETATRGYSNQPQHF. The covered CDR3 bases are TGTGCCAGCAGTGAGACAGCGACAAGGGGATATAGCAATCAGCCC.

Details on this clone: The sequenced fragment ends 3 residues before the CDR3 boundary, so the rest is inferred from the germline J gene. The V and J genes are TRBV4-1 and TRBJ2-2, with D uncertain. V was trimmed by 0 bases and J by 1 base, leaving 9 bases between them. Germline lookup yields CDR1 MGHRA and CDR2 YSYEKL. There are 16 residues in the CDR3. CDR3 DNA (partial): TGCGCCAGCAGCCAAGATAGCAGAAGGAACACCGGGGAG. Translated: CASSQDSRRNTGE. In full, the CDR3 reads CASSQDSRRNTGELFF.

A note on this clone: The read finishes 3 residues shy of the CDR3 end, and the germline J gene is used to complete it. The chain has TRBV5-1 and TRBJ2-7; 8 nucleotides line up with TRBD1. Germline values: CDR1 SGHRS, CDR2 YFSETQ. CDR3 size: 15 residues. Trimming cost V 3 bases and J 5 bases; bases outside gene matches: 10. The sequenced part of the CDR3 DNA is TGCGCCAGCAGCTCCACCGGGACAGGAGGCGACGAG. Protein sequence: CASSSTGTGGDE. The CDR3, in full, reads CASSSTGTGGDEQYF.

Turning to this clone: The DNA ends 3 residues before the CDR3 does, and the rest of the CDR3 is filled in from the germline J gene. This sequence joins TRBV16 and TRBJ1-2, with D possibly TRBD1 on 5 matching bases. The CDR3 is 17 residues long. Per the germline V gene, CDR1 is KGHSY and CDR2 is FQNENV. This CDR3 reads CASSQNRTVALGGDYTF. The part of the CDR3 DNA that was read is TGTGCCAGCAGCCAAAACCGGACTGTCGCCCTGGGGGGTGAC.

About this clone: The read terminates 3 residues ahead of where the CDR3 ends, so the germline J gene completes it. The rearrangement joins TRBV5-1 to TRBJ1-6, with TRBD1 identical over 7 bases. Looked up from germline, CDR1 is SGHRS and CDR2 is YFSETQ. This CDR3 is built from 13 residues. The V segment lost 4 bases and the J segment 8 bases; nucleotides outside the gene matches: 3. The CDR3 loop is CASSAGQDSPLHF. The CDR3 bases that were read are TGCGCCAGCAGCGCCGGACAGGATTCACCC.

With regard to this clone: With the read ending 3 residues before the CDR3 end, the germline J gene is used to fill in that end. The chain couples TRBV19 to TRBJ2-4, with 9 positions matching TRBD1. The CDR3 extends over 12 amino acids. Germline CDR1 LNHDA, CDR2 SQIVND (reference sequence). This CDR3 is CASSRQGVGQYF. The DNA read from the CDR3 is TGTGCCAGTAGTAGACAGGGGGTTGGT.

A remark on this clone: Coverage ceases 3 residues before the CDR3 finishes, and the germline J gene fills in the end. This chain joins TRBV20-1 and TRBJ2-3, with TRBD1 as a possible D gene (5 bases). Germline V gene sequence: CDR1 DFQATT, CDR2 SNEGSKA (reference sequence). Between the trimmed V and J ends, which lost 1 base and 0 bases, there was a span of 8 bases. The CDR3 consists of 14 residues. This CDR3 reads CSARGRDSTDTQYF. CDR3 DNA (partial): TGCAGTGCTAGAGGCAGGGATAGCACAGATACG.

As concerns this clone: Sequencing ends 3 residues short of the CDR3 end; the germline J gene provides the rest. The V and J genes are TRBV6-1 and TRBJ1-2; a possible D gene is TRBD1 (5 bases). Germline lookup yields CDR1 MNHNS and CDR2 SASEGT. The CDR3 is 14 amino acids. The CDR3 bases that were read are TGTGCCAGCAGTGAAACCCGAGGCGGGGGAGCC. It encodes CASSETRGGGA. The entire CDR3 sequence reads CASSETRGGGAYTF.

Regarding this clone: Read data end 3 residues before the CDR3 end; the end is taken from the germline J gene. The rearrangement uses TRBV20-1 and TRBJ1-4; D gene uncertain. Between the trimmed V and J ends, which lost 3 bases and 7 bases, there was a span of 9 bases. Germline-derived CDR1 and CDR2 are DFQATT and SNEGSKA (reference sequence). The CDR3 sequence is 12 residues long. CDR3 DNA, as far as it was read: TGCAGTGCTAGGGTGGCAGGTGAAAAA. It encodes CSARVAGEK. The entire CDR3 sequence reads CSARVAGEKLFF.

As concerns this clone: With the read ending 3 residues before the CDR3 end, the germline J gene is used to fill in that end. The chain joins TRBV7-3 to TRBJ2-2, with 8 positions matching TRBD1. Germline lookup yields CDR1 SGHTA and CDR2 FQGTGA. Trimming at V came to 5 bases and at J to 6 bases, leaving 5 bases not matched to a gene. The CDR3 is 14 residues long. CDR3 bases read: TGTGCCAGCAGCCCGGACAGGGTGTCCGGGGAG. Translation: CASSPDRVSGE. The whole CDR3 reads CASSPDRVSGELFF.

As to this clone: The DNA ends 3 residues before the CDR3 does, and the rest of the CDR3 is filled in from the germline J gene. The chain uses TRBV7-6 and TRBJ2-3; 15 positions match TRBD2. The length of the CDR3 is 17 residues. Germline V gene data show CDR1 as SGHVS and CDR2 as FNYEAQ. The DNA read from the CDR3 is TGTGCCAGCAGCTCCGGGACTAGCGGGGGGCCGGGAGAGACG. The encoded protein is CASSSGTSGGPGET. The complete CDR3 protein is CASSSGTSGGPGETQYF.

Comment on this clone: Read data end 3 residues before the CDR3 end; the end is taken from the germline J gene. The V call is TRBV6-2 or TRBV6-3, the J call TRBJ2-3, with unresolved D. CDR1 and CDR2 (germline): MNHEY, SVGEGT. This CDR3 region has 15 residues. Trimming left V 1 base short and J 2 bases short, with 10 bases between. The covered CDR3 bases are TGTGCCAGCAGTTACTTTCGAGAGGCCACAGATACG. Translation: CASSYFREATDT. The complete CDR3 protein is CASSYFREATDTQYF.

With regard to this clone: At one boundary the junction diverges from the germline segment, which might be a read error. The CDR3 extends 3 residues past the end of the read, so its final part is completed from the germline J gene. Other DNA sequences of this sample code for an identical CDR3. V is TRBV29-1 and J is TRBJ1-3; D is undetermined. CDR3 length equals 12 residues. The germline V gene has CDR1 SQVTM and CDR2 ANQGSEA. Partial CDR3 DNA: TGCAGCGTTTTGACTGATGCAAACACA. Its translation is CSVLTDANT. The CDR3 reads in full as CSVLTDANTIYF.

As concerns this clone: The read is 3 residues too short to cover the CDR3 end, so that end is filled in from the germline J gene. V and J are TRBV19 and TRBJ1-1; D is unresolved. Germline CDR1 and CDR2: LNHDA and SQIVND (reference sequence). V lost 5 bases and J 0 bases, leaving 10 bases between the germline ends. The CDR3 loop spans 14 amino acids. The DNA read from the CDR3 is TGTGCCAGTAGTCGCCGAACACTGAACACTGAA. Translating it yields CASSRRTLNTE. The entire CDR3 is CASSRRTLNTEAFF. Full variable domain (rest looked up from reference TRBV19 and TRBJ1-1): DGGITQSPKYLFRKEGQNVTLSCEQNLNHDAMYWYRQDPGQGLRLIYYSQIVNDFQKGDIAEGYSVSREKKESFPLTVTSAQKNPTAFYLCASSRRTLNTEAFFGQGTRLTVV.

Worth noting for this clone: The DNA ends 3 residues before the CDR3 does, and the rest of the CDR3 is filled in from the germline J gene. The chain carries TRBV19 and TRBJ2-7, with TRBD1 as a possible D gene (6 bases). CDR1 and CDR2 from the germline V gene are LNHDA and SQIVND (reference sequence). This CDR3 contains 16 residues. Trimming removed 5 bases at V and 5 bases at J, with 22 bases between. CDR3 DNA (partial): TGTGCCAGTAGTCCTACCGGGACACCACTTGCTAACGAG. Translating it yields CASSPTGTPLANE. In full, the CDR3 reads CASSPTGTPLANEQYF.

Concerning this clone itself: The CDR3 is cut off 3 residues early in the read; its end comes from the germline J gene. V is TRBV14 and J is TRBJ2-4; no definite D call. The CDR3 is 13 amino acids. CDR1 is SGHDN, CDR2 FVKESK, per germline. CDR3 bases read: TGTGCCAGCAGTCCAGCCGGAAACTATGGT. It translates to CASSPAGNYG. The full CDR3 sequence reads CASSPAGNYGQYF.

Concerning this clone: The CDR3 extends 3 residues past the end of the read, so its final part is completed from the germline J gene. The V and J genes are TRBV7-9 and TRBJ2-7; D unclear. CDR1 and CDR2 (germline): SEHNR, FQNEAQ (reference sequence). CDR3 size: 13 residues. Trimming cost V 3 bases and J 2 bases, with 8 bases left between them. The CDR3: CASSLAVAYEQYF. The covered CDR3 bases are TGTGCCAGCAGCTTGGCCGTCGCCTACGAG.

In regard to this clone: The sequence runs out 3 residues before the end of the CDR3; the remainder is reconstructed from the germline J gene. The rearrangement links TRBV19 to TRBJ2-1; D gene unclear. Germline V gene data show CDR1 as LNHDA and CDR2 as SQIVND (reference sequence). V gave up 5 bases and J gave up 3 bases, with 20 bases separating them. The CDR3 covers 17 residues. The CDR3 reads CASSPLPFSVVYNEQFF. The sequenced CDR3 bases are TGTGCCAGTAGTCCTCTACCATTTTCCGTAGTCTACAATGAG.